This T cell receptor (beta chain) was captured by sequencing in a study of beta chain features in type 1 diabetes. The V end lost 8 bases, the J end lost 3 bases, and 13 bases lay between the germline ends. The CDR3 loop spans 13 amino acids. In germline, CDR1 is WSHSY, CDR2 SAAADI. Blood was collected once per donor into heparin, averaging about 116 mL. Study findings and constraints: For cells with high TCR expression, cDNA sequencing could yield over-representation. Significant though moderate, a shortening of TCRB CDR3s appeared in all four CD4+ subsets of Type 1 diabetes patients.

Since all of the isolated RNA was reverse transcribed, expressed TCRB transcripts were what got sequenced. Sequencing of naive, central memory and regulatory T cell samples gave an average of around 3.6 million reads. Data came from immunoSEQ multiplex PCR; TCRdb stores just in-frame clones and leaves some out. This table holds hundreds of thousands of clones, about 14% found once. As for this clone: Its antigen remains unidentified.

V gene TRBV10-2 combines with J gene TRBJ1-2; weak D call: TRBD1 (5 bases). Material for sequencing was naive CD4+ T cells from blood. The sequence was obtained from a man aged 18 to 29 with type 1 diabetes. CDR3 residues: CASGTETYYGYTF. The CDR3 DNA is TGCGCCAGCGGGACCGAGACCTACTATGGCTACACCTTC.